This is a list of T cell receptor beta chains from one sample in a study of T cell changes during pregnancy in multiple sclerosis. Sequencing was performed with immunoSEQ multiplex PCR; in TCRdb, only in-frame clones are kept and a portion is missing. The data hold about 79,000 clones, with around 95% observed a single time. The sequencing here drew on peripheral blood, taken in the second trimester of pregnancy. The origin of the receptors is a female donor in good health, enrolled as a control in a pregnancy study. The CDR3 runs from the conserved cysteine through the conserved F or W. D genes are given only for firm matches. A clone size is listed for some rows: how often the clone was seen (once, few, many), or a class if it is expanded.

CDR3aa | CDR3nt | j_gene | abundance | v_gene | d_gene
CASSPQGAGGRRAGELFF | TGCGCCAGCAGCCCCCAAGGGGCGGGGGGGCGAAGGGCCGGGGAGCTGTTTTTT | TRBJ2-2 | once | TRBV5-1 | TRBD2
CASSRITGTGRNYNEQFF | TGTGCCAGCAGCCGTATCACCGGGACAGGGAGAAACTACAATGAGCAGTTCTTC | TRBJ2-1 | NA | TRBV5-6 | TRBD1
CAISEGRYNEQFF | TGTGCCATCAGTGAGGGGCGCTACAATGAGCAGTTCTTC | TRBJ2-1 | NA | TRBV10-3 | NA
CSARTGGYGYTF | TGCAGCGCCCGGACAGGGGGTTATGGCTACACCTTC | TRBJ1-2 | NA | TRBV29-1 | TRBD1
CASSERAVPETGELFF | TGTGCCAGCAGCGAGCGGGCCGTCCCAGAGACCGGGGAGCTGTTTTTT | TRBJ2-2 | NA | TRBV7-3 | NA
CASSLSGTGGTEAFF | TGCGCCAGCAGCTTGTCAGGGACGGGGGGCACTGAAGCTTTCTTT | TRBJ1-1 | NA | TRBV5-1 | NA
CASSLEPRLTEAFF | TGTGCCAGCAGCCTAGAGCCACGTTTAACTGAAGCTTTCTTT | TRBJ1-1 | NA | TRBV11-1 | NA
CASSVDRGKNIQYF | TGTGCCAGCAGCGTCGACAGGGGAAAAAACATTCAGTACTTC | TRBJ2-4 | NA | TRBV27 | TRBD1
CASSQGGKSNQPQHF | TGTGCCAGCAGCCAAGGGGGAAAGAGCAATCAGCCCCAGCATTTT | TRBJ1-5 | NA | TRBV7-2 | NA
CASGSTGQGAYGYTF | TGTGCTAGTGGTTCCACGGGACAGGGGGCGTATGGCTACACCTTC | TRBJ1-2 | NA | TRBV12-5 | TRBD1
CASSDGLAGEFTYYEQYF | TGTGCCAGCAGTGACGGACTAGCGGGGGAGTTCACGTATTACGAGCAGTACTTC | TRBJ2-7 | NA | TRBV6-4 | TRBD2
CASSQAAPTGGGNIQYF | TGCGCCAGCAGCCAAGCAGCTCCGACAGGCGGTGGAAACATTCAGTACTTC | TRBJ2-4 | NA | TRBV4-1 | NA
CASSEASMRLFF | TGTGCCAGCAGTGAAGCGAGCATGCGGCTGTTTTTT | TRBJ1-4 | NA | TRBV6-1 | NA
CASTLTGGPSGELFF | TGCGCCAGCACCCTGACGGGGGGGCCTTCCGGGGAGCTGTTTTTT | TRBJ2-2 | NA | TRBV5-1 | TRBD2
CASGPGHKTDTQYF | TGTGCCAGCGGACCGGGACATAAGACAGATACGCAGTATTTT | TRBJ2-3 | NA | TRBV14 | NA
CASSDSGARGEAFF | TGTGCCAGCAGTGACTCAGGGGCCAGGGGTGAAGCTTTCTTT | TRBJ1-1 | NA | TRBV6-4 | NA
CACHRDRGQDEQFF | TGTGCCTGCCACCGGGACAGGGGGCAGGATGAGCAGTTCTTC | TRBJ2-1 | NA | TRBV30 | TRBD1
CASSNSGTGSYEQYF | TGTGCCAGCAGCAACAGTGGGACAGGGTCATACGAGCAGTACTTC | TRBJ2-7 | NA | TRBV7-9 | TRBD1
CASSLKWSDMNTEAFF | TGTGCCAGCAGCTTAAAATGGTCAGACATGAACACTGAAGCTTTCTTT | TRBJ1-1 | NA | TRBV7-7 | NA
CASSQDLQGAQPYGYTF | TGCGCCAGCAGCCAAGATCTCCAGGGGGCGCAACCCTATGGCTACACCTTC | TRBJ1-2 | NA | TRBV4-3 | TRBD1
CASSYRGIGGSITYEQYF | TGTGCCAGCAGCTACAGGGGTATAGGAGGGAGCATAACCTACGAGCAGTACTTC | TRBJ2-7 | NA | TRBV7-9 | NA
CASSLLRGNTIYF | TGTGCCAGCAGTTTACTCAGGGGAAACACCATATATTTT | TRBJ1-3 | NA | TRBV27 | NA
CASSVDRNYGYTF | TGTGCCAGCTCCGTCGACAGGAATTATGGCTACACCTTC | TRBJ1-2 | NA | TRBV19 | NA
CASSPGEPRAFF | TGTGCCAGCAGCCCCGGAGAGCCCCGAGCTTTCTTT | TRBJ1-1 | NA | TRBV4-2 | NA
CASSLVSSGENYNEQFF | TGTGCCAGCAGCTTAGTATCTAGCGGGGAGAACTACAATGAGCAGTTCTTC | TRBJ2-1 | NA | TRBV7-2 | TRBD2
CASSQGSGYEQYF | TGCGCCAGCAGCCAAGGGTCGGGCTACGAGCAGTACTTC | TRBJ2-7 | NA | TRBV4-3 | NA
CASSSGDRGQPEAFF | TGTGCCAGCAGCTCAGGGGACAGGGGCCAGCCTGAAGCTTTCTTT | TRBJ1-1 | NA | TRBV5-4 | TRBD1
CASSPITSSYNEQFF | TGCGCCAGCAGCCCAATCACGAGCTCCTACAATGAGCAGTTCTTC | TRBJ2-1 | NA | TRBV5-1 | NA
CASSSGTGDFETQYF | TGTGCCAGCAGCTCCGGGACAGGGGATTTTGAGACCCAGTACTTC | TRBJ2-5 | NA | TRBV11-3 | TRBD1
CASSVRVVGQEPRNTEAFF | TGTGCCAGTAGTGTCCGAGTGGTAGGACAGGAACCGAGGAACACTGAAGCTTTCTTT | TRBJ1-1 | NA | TRBV19 | TRBD1
CASITAPSGGHNEQFF | TGTGCCAGCATTACCGCCCCTAGCGGGGGGCACAATGAGCAGTTCTTC | TRBJ2-1 | NA | TRBV21-1 | NA
CAWSHYTGELFF | TGTGCCTGGAGCCATTACACCGGGGAGCTGTTTTTT | TRBJ2-2 | NA | TRBV30 | NA
CASSQLTGTGYEQYF | TGCGCCAGCAGCCAACTTACCGGGACAGGCTACGAGCAGTACTTC | TRBJ2-7 | NA | TRBV4-3 | TRBD1
CASSLEEGANTGELFF | TGCGCCAGCAGCTTGGAGGAGGGGGCCAACACCGGGGAGCTGTTTTTT | TRBJ2-2 | NA | TRBV5-1 | NA
CASSRPTGGSPGELFF | TGTGCCAGTAGCCGACCGACAGGGGGCTCCCCCGGGGAGCTGTTTTTT | TRBJ2-2 | NA | TRBV19 | TRBD1
CASRLGIGRANYGYTF | TGTGCAAGTCGCTTAGGTATAGGGAGAGCTAACTATGGCTACACCTTC | TRBJ1-2 | NA | TRBV12-2 | NA
CASRGGTGELFF | TGTGCCAGCAGGGGGGGCACCGGGGAGCTGTTTTTT | TRBJ2-2 | few | TRBV5-4 | NA
CASSVARGLDEQYF | TGTGCCAGCAGCGTAGCCAGGGGGCTGGACGAGCAGTACTTC | TRBJ2-7 | NA | TRBV9 | TRBD1
CASKIGGTGELFF | TGTGCCTCCAAAATAGGGGGCACCGGGGAGCTGTTTTTT | TRBJ2-2 | NA | TRBV25-1 | NA
CASSLRTSGADTQYF | TGTGCCAGCAGCTTGAGAACTAGCGGGGCAGATACGCAGTATTTT | TRBJ2-3 | once | TRBV5-4 | TRBD2
CASSRDGRNTEAFF | TGTGCCAGCAGTAGGGACGGGAGGAACACTGAAGCTTTCTTT | TRBJ1-1 | NA | TRBV2 | NA
CASSVVASGNTEAFF | TGTGCCAGCAGCGTAGTGGCTTCAGGGAACACTGAAGCTTTCTTT | TRBJ1-1 | NA | TRBV9 | NA
CATSRDSFRATNEKLFF | TGTGCCACCAGCAGAGACAGTTTCCGTGCAACTAATGAAAAACTGTTTTTT | TRBJ1-4 | NA | TRBV15 | NA
CASSHDLENYGYTF | TGTGCCAGTAGTCATGACTTAGAGAACTATGGCTACACCTTC | TRBJ1-2 | NA | TRBV19 | NA
CASSISLGVDNYGYTF | TGTGCCAGTAGTATCTCGTTAGGGGTGGACAACTATGGCTACACCTTC | TRBJ1-2 | NA | TRBV19 | NA
CAISGRGENTEAFF | TGTGCCATCAGTGGCAGAGGTGAGAACACTGAAGCTTTCTTT | TRBJ1-1 | NA | TRBV10-3 | NA
CAWSVQGPEKLFF | TGTGCCTGGAGTGTACAGGGACCTGAAAAACTGTTTTTT | TRBJ1-4 | NA | TRBV30 | NA
CASSYSAGGSGEQYF | TGTGCCAGCAGTTACTCGGCCGGGGGGTCGGGCGAGCAGTACTTC | TRBJ2-7 | NA | TRBV6-5 | TRBD2
CASSQTGIYTGELFF | TGTGCCAGCAGCCAGACAGGGATATACACCGGGGAGCTGTTTTTT | TRBJ2-2 | NA | TRBV7-2 | TRBD1
CASSVGQSTDTQYF | TGTGCCAGTAGTGTCGGACAGAGCACAGATACGCAGTATTTT | TRBJ2-3 | NA | TRBV19 | NA
CASSRQADNREQFF | TGTGCCAGCAGTAGACAGGCCGACAACAGGGAGCAGTTCTTC | TRBJ2-1 | NA | TRBV7-2 | NA
CASSFGGGHTGELFF | TGTGCTAGCAGCTTTGGGGGGGGGCACACCGGGGAGCTGTTTTTT | TRBJ2-2 | NA | TRBV7-7 | NA
CAWNRGGHGNTIYF | TGTGCCTGGAACCGGGGGGGGCACGGAAACACCATATATTTT | TRBJ1-3 | few | TRBV30 | NA
CASSPRQGDYEQYF | TGTGCCAGCAGTCCAAGACAGGGGGACTACGAGCAGTACTTC | TRBJ2-7 | NA | TRBV27 | TRBD1
CAIQKDTGTYEQYF | TGTGCCATACAGAAGGACACCGGCACCTACGAGCAGTACTTC | TRBJ2-7 | NA | TRBV10-3 | NA
CASSLGDISSGELFF | TGTGCCAGCAGCTTAGGCGACATCTCCTCCGGGGAGCTGTTTTTT | TRBJ2-2 | NA | TRBV7-6 | NA
CASSLVVERLRPEAFF | TGTGCCAGCAGCTTAGTTGTAGAACGTTTGCGGCCTGAAGCTTTCTTT | TRBJ1-1 | NA | TRBV7-9 | NA